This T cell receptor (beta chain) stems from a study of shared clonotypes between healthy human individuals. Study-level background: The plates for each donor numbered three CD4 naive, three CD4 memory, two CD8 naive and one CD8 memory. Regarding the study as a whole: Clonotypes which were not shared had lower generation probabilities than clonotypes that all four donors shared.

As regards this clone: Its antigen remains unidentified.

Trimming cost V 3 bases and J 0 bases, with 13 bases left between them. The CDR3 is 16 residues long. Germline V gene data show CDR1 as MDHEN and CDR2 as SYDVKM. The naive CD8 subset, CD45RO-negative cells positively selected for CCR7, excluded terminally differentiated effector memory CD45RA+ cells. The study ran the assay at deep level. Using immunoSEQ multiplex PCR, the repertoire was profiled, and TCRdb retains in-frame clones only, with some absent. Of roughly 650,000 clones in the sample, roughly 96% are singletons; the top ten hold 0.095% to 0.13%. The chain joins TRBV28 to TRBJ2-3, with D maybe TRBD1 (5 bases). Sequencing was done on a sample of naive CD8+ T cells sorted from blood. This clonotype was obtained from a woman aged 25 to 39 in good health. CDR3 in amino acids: CASSFEVQGSTDTQYF. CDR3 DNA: TGTGCCAGCAGTTTTGAGGTTCAGGGAAGCACAGATACGCAGTATTTT.